The 32 T cell receptor beta chains in this list originate from one sample, sequenced in a study of T-cell reconstitution after alpha-beta-depleted transplantation in children. Unique molecular identifiers were used in preparing the TCRbeta library. TCRdb recomputed calls from the PCR reads with MiXCR, one row per CDR3 protein. The sample lists approximately 520,000 distinct CDR3 sequences, less than 35% occurring once. The sample here was PBMCs from the stem cell graft donor, taken from the stem cell graft. The receptors shown here come from a human donor who donated a stem cell graft to a child with aplastic anemia.

This clonotype was observed at least ten times. The chain carries TRBV5-1 and TRBJ2-3; D may be TRBD2 (6 bases). V gave up 4 bases and J gave up 0 bases, with 18 bases separating them. The CDR3 has 17 amino acids. Germline V gene lookup returns CDR1 SGHRS and CDR2 YFSETQ. The CDR3 nucleotides read TGCGCCAGCAGCCCGGACTTGACTAGAATCAGCACAGATACGCAGTATTTT. This sequence encodes CASSPDLTRISTDTQYF. The full variable domain, its missing parts supplied by reference TRBV5-1 and TRBJ2-3, is KAGVTQTPRYLIKTRGQQVTLSCSPISGHRSVSWYQQTPGQGLQFLFEYFSETQRNKGNFPGRFSGRQFSNSRSEMNVSTLELGDSALYLCASSPDLTRISTDTQYFGPGTRLTVL.

The chain combines TRBV29-1 with TRBJ2-1; 10 positions agree with TRBD2. The V and J ends lost 4 bases and 8 bases, in that order; junction bases with no gene match: 14. CDR3 length: 16 residues. Germline CDR1 reads SQVTM; CDR2 reads ANQGSEA. The DNA of the CDR3 is TGCAGCGTTGGATACGGGCCCAGCGGGAGGGTTTATGAGCAGTTCTTC. This codes for CSVGYGPSGRVYEQFF.

There are a few counts of this clonotype. The CDR3 sequence is CASSQGGNNQPQHF. The CDR3 coding sequence is TGTGCCAGCAGCCAAGGCGGTAACAATCAGCCCCAGCATTTT. The rearrangement links TRBV4-2 to TRBJ1-5; D unresolved. The CDR3 loop spans 14 amino acids. Per the germline V gene, CDR1 is LGHNA and CDR2 is YNFKEQ. The ends were cut back, 1 base at V and 3 bases at J, with 7 bases in the middle.

The chain links TRBV20-1 to TRBJ1-2, with no clear D. CDR3 length: 12 residues. The V and J ends lost 3 bases and 1 base respectively, with 6 bases between them. Germline V gene sequence: CDR1 DFQATT, CDR2 SNEGSKA (reference sequence). This CDR3 reads CSASTDNYGYTF. The CDR3, as DNA: TGCAGTGCTAGCACCGATAACTATGGCTACACCTTC.

The gene calls are TRBV7-2 and TRBJ1-5; D uncertain. The ends were cut back, 1 base at V and 3 bases at J, with 10 bases in the middle. From germline, CDR1 is SGHTA and CDR2 FQGNSA. The length of the CDR3 is 15 residues. The CDR3 DNA sequence: TGTGCCAGCAGCTTAGGGGTTTGGAACAATCAGCCCCAGCATTTT. The encoded protein is CASSLGVWNNQPQHF.

This clonotype appeared a few times. The chain carries TRBV29-1 and TRBJ2-1; no reliable D call. The CDR3 contains 16 residues. From germline, CDR1 is SQVTM and CDR2 ANQGSEA. Deletions cut 6 bases from V and 2 bases from J, with 20 bases between. CDR3 amino acids: CSVSSSARFAYNEQFF. DNA for the CDR3: TGCAGCGTCTCAAGTTCAGCTCGTTTTGCCTACAATGAGCAGTTCTTC.

This chain uses TRBV20-1 with TRBJ2-7; TRBD2 matches at 7 bases. The CDR3 runs to 13 residues. Losses at the gene ends were 1 base for V and 3 bases for J; bases not matched to a gene: 3. CDR1 DFQATT and CDR2 SNEGSKA come from the germline V gene (reference sequence). CDR3 in amino acids: CSARGGGRYEQYF. CDR3 nucleotide sequence: TGCAGTGCTAGAGGGGGAGGGCGCTACGAGCAGTACTTC.

This rearrangement joins TRBV11-1 to TRBJ2-3, with unresolved D. This CDR3 region has 18 residues. Germline CDR1 and CDR2: SGHAT and FQDESV (reference sequence). V dropped 0 bases and J dropped 2 bases, with 18 bases sitting between them. CDR3 coding DNA: TGTGCCAGCAGCTTAGCCCATCCGACTCGAACCCCCACAGATACGCAGTATTTT. As protein: CASSLAHPTRTPTDTQYF.

This clonotype was counted only a few times. This chain connects TRBV24-1 to TRBJ2-1; the match to TRBD2 covers 8 bases. This CDR3 spans 16 amino acids. Germline values: CDR1 KGHDR, CDR2 SFDVKD. Trimming removed 0 bases from V and 8 bases from J; junction bases left unmatched: 8. The CDR3 bases are TGTGCCACCAGTGATTTGCCGGGAGGGCCGATCGATGAGCAGTTCTTC. Protein sequence: CATSDLPGGPIDEQFF.

J is TRBJ1-1 and V is TRBV7-9, with D unclear. The V gene lost 8 bases and the J gene lost 1 base, with 14 bases spanning the gap. This CDR3 region has 14 residues. In germline, CDR1 is SEHNR, CDR2 FQNEAQ (reference sequence). The CDR3 DNA is TGTGCCAGCGGAAGTACCCTCGGGAACACTGAAGCTTTCTTT. Its translation is CASGSTLGNTEAFF. Together with reference TRBV7-9 and TRBJ1-1, the CDR3 gives the full variable domain: DTGVSQNPRHKITKRGQNVTFRCDPISEHNRLYWYRQTLGQGPEFLTYFQNEAQLEKSRLLSDRFSAERPKGSFSTLEIQRTEQGDSAMYLCASGSTLGNTEAFFGQGTRLTVV.

The chain couples TRBV5-1 to TRBJ2-2; the D is unclear. This CDR3 has 15 residues. Germline V gives CDR1 SGHRS, CDR2 YFSETQ. Trimming removed 6 bases at V and 6 bases at J, with 18 bases between. Here the CDR3 reads CASKIERQGSGELFF. In DNA, the CDR3 is TGCGCCAGCAAAATTGAACGGCAAGGATCCGGGGAGCTGTTTTTT.

The V and J genes are TRBV24-1 and TRBJ2-3; no clear D. The V gene lost 2 bases and the J gene lost 8 bases, with 19 bases spanning the gap. The CDR3 covers 16 residues. Germline-derived CDR1 and CDR2 are KGHDR and SFDVKD. CDR3 sequence reads: CATSDSLVEQIGTQYF. The CDR3 bases are TGTGCCACCAGTGATTCCCTAGTCGAGCAGATCGGTACGCAGTATTTT.

V and J are TRBV24-1 and TRBJ2-2; 11 bases line up with TRBD2. Germline CDR1 and CDR2: KGHDR and SFDVKD. The CDR3 runs 16 residues. V lost 1 base, J lost 5 bases, and 2 bases stayed unmatched. CDR3 sequence reads: CATSDFSSGRTGELFF. The CDR3 coding sequence is TGTGCCACCAGTGATTTCTCTAGCGGGAGGACCGGGGAGCTGTTTTTT.

The chain employs TRBV18 and TRBJ2-1, with TRBD2 identical over 9 bases. Germline trimming cut 4 bases from V and 9 bases from J; bases unmatched to any gene: 10. CDR1 is KGHSH and CDR2 is LQKENI in the germline V gene. The CDR3 contains 15 residues. The CDR3 spells CASSRPGTSLGEQFF. The CDR3 DNA sequence: TGTGCCAGCTCACGTCCCGGGACTAGCCTCGGTGAGCAGTTCTTC.

The gene calls are TRBV20-1 and TRBJ2-1, with 12 bases fitting TRBD2. Trimming cost V 0 bases and J 7 bases; bases outside gene matches: 4. The CDR3 totals 15 residues. Germline CDR1 is DFQATT and CDR2 is SNEGSKA (reference sequence). Written as DNA, the CDR3 is TGCAGTGCTAGAGATTTGCTAGCGGGAGGGAATGAGCAGTTCTTC. The encoded protein is CSARDLLAGGNEQFF.

This clonotype was seen a few times. V and J are TRBV20-1 and TRBJ2-7, with 11 bases matching TRBD2. J lost 2 bases, V lost 2 bases, and 5 bases had no gene match. The CDR3 runs to 15 residues. Germline loops: CDR1 DFQATT, CDR2 SNEGSKA (reference sequence). CDR3 in amino acids: CSARPSGRRTYEQYF. CDR3 in DNA: TGCAGTGCTAGACCTAGCGGGAGGCGTACCTACGAGCAGTACTTC.

The chain uses TRBV19 and TRBJ2-6; TRBD1 matches at 11 bases. CDR1 is LNHDA, CDR2 SQIVND, per germline (reference sequence). V dropped 0 bases and J dropped 4; count of bases not matched to a gene: 8. This CDR3 region has 19 residues. The CDR3 spells CASSIDGTGGPRGANVLTF. The CDR3 DNA reads as TGTGCCAGTAGTATAGATGGGACAGGGGGTCCTAGAGGGGCCAACGTCCTGACTTTC.

A few counts support this clonotype. This chain connects TRBV12-3 or TRBV12-4 to TRBJ1-2; D is perhaps TRBD1 (6 bases). V lost 6 bases and J lost 1, with 9 bases in between. CDR3 size: 13 residues. This chain's CDR3 is CASRQGINYGYTF. The DNA for the CDR3 is TGTGCCAGCAGGCAGGGGATTAACTATGGCTACACCTTC.

The V call is TRBV7-2, the J call TRBJ2-1; tentative D call: TRBD2 (6 bases). The V end lost 5 bases, the J end lost 10 bases, and 15 bases lay between the germline ends. This CDR3 comprises 13 residues. Germline loops: CDR1 SGHTA, CDR2 FQGNSA. Here the CDR3 DNA reads TGTGCCAGCAGCCTAGGACGGGAGAGGGAGCAGTTCTTC. Encoded protein: CASSLGREREQFF.

The rearrangement links TRBV12-3 or TRBV12-4 to TRBJ2-1, with D possibly TRBD2 on 5 matching bases. The CDR3 length is 14 residues. Trimming removed 3 bases from V and 8 bases from J, with 14 bases in between. CDR3 sequence reads: CASSFVFAGDEQFF. CDR3 nucleotides: TGTGCCAGCAGTTTTGTATTTGCGGGTGATGAGCAGTTCTTC.

This clonotype was counted between two and nine times. The chain uses TRBV12-5 and TRBJ1-2; the D is unclear. V shed 6 bases and J shed 2 bases, with 10 bases lying between them. Germline CDR1 LGHNT, CDR2 FRNRAP. The CDR3 is 13 amino acids. Here the CDR3 DNA reads TGTGCTAGTGGCTACGCCCCGAACTATGGCTACACCTTC. Translated: CASGYAPNYGYTF.

This clonotype has more than one count but fewer than ten. The rearrangement uses TRBV27 and TRBJ2-3, with 7 bases identical to TRBD2. The CDR3 spans 15 residues. Trimming took 3 bases from V and 6 from J; bases not matched to a gene: 9. Germline V gene sequence: CDR1 MNHEY, CDR2 SMNVEV (reference sequence). The CDR3 spells CASSFLAVLLDTQYF. CDR3 bases: TGTGCCAGCAGTTTCCTAGCGGTCCTCCTGGATACGCAGTATTTT.

The V and J genes are TRBV14 and TRBJ2-3; D ambiguous. This CDR3 has 14 residues. Germline CDR1 reads SGHDN; CDR2 reads FVKESK. V shed 1 base and J shed 10 bases, with 15 bases lying between them. Here the CDR3 DNA reads TGTGCCAGCAGCCAAGCATCCGCGTCCCTCGCGCAGTATTTT. Translated, it gives CASSQASASLAQYF.

Only a few counts were recorded for this clonotype. The V call is TRBV29-1, the J call TRBJ2-1; TRBD2 might be the D (6 bases). There are 14 residues in the CDR3. Germline CDR1 reads SQVTM; CDR2 reads ANQGSEA. Trimming removed 3 bases from V and 0 bases from J, with 9 bases in between. The CDR3 here is CSVDLADSYNEQFF. CDR3 coding DNA: TGCAGCGTTGATTTAGCGGACTCCTACAATGAGCAGTTCTTC.

This rearrangement joins TRBV12-3 or TRBV12-4 to TRBJ2-5; D is possibly TRBD2 (5 bases). The CDR3 runs to 14 residues. Trimming took 2 bases from V and 2 from J, leaving 9 bases between them. CDR3 coding DNA: TGTGCCAGCAGTTTACGACCGGGACAAGAGACCCAGTACTTC. Its protein is CASSLRPGQETQYF.

This chain uses TRBV5-6 with TRBJ2-7, with a tentative D call TRBD2 (5 bases). Germline loops: CDR1 SGHDT, CDR2 YYEEEE. This CDR3 region has 18 residues. The V end lost 0 bases, the J end lost 7 bases, and 26 bases lay between the germline ends. The CDR3 nucleotides read TGTGCCAGCAGCTTGGTACCTGACCGGGATCCCCAAACGAGAGAGCAGTACGTC. It translates to CASSLVPDRDPQTREQYV.

This clonotype was seen a handful of times. The CDR3 loop reads CASSQVKGASDEKLFF. The CDR3 nucleotides read TGCGCCAGCAGCCAAGTTAAGGGGGCTTCTGATGAAAAACTGTTTTTT. This sequence joins TRBV4-1 and TRBJ1-4; 7 bases are shared with TRBD1. The CDR3 covers 16 residues. The V gene end was trimmed by 1 base and the J gene end by 6 bases; junction bases not matched to a gene: 8. Germline CDR1 and CDR2: MGHRA and YSYEKL.

CDR3 DNA sequence: TGTGCCAGCAGCTTGGGACGGGGGATGCGCACTGAAGCTTTCTTT. Its translation is CASSLGRGMRTEAFF. The gene calls are TRBV7-9 and TRBJ1-1; D possibly corresponds to TRBD1 (5 bases). Germline loops: CDR1 SEHNR, CDR2 FQNEAQ (reference sequence). Trimming took 3 bases from V and 4 from J, leaving 15 bases between them. The length of the CDR3 is 15 residues.

The sample holds one count of this clonotype. The chain couples TRBV11-1 to TRBJ1-1, with a tentative D call TRBD1 (6 bases). With 5 bases removed from V and 4 bases from J, the gap between germline ends came to 20 bases. There are 16 residues in the CDR3. From germline, CDR1 is SGHAT and CDR2 FQDESV (reference sequence). CDR3 nucleotide sequence: TGTGCCAGCAGCCACTTGGGAGCAGGGGTGGGCACTGAAGCTTTCTTT. Its protein is CASSHLGAGVGTEAFF.

This clonotype has a handful of counts. CDR3 amino acids: CASSLVAGGPGEQFF. CDR3 sequence (DNA): TGCGCCAGCAGCTTGGTAGCGGGAGGGCCGGGTGAGCAGTTCTTC. This chain connects TRBV5-1 to TRBJ2-1; 11 bases are shared with TRBD2. CDR1 SGHRS and CDR2 YFSETQ come from the germline V gene. This CDR3 is 15 amino acids long. The trim removed 0 bases at V and 9 bases at J, leaving 5 bases unmatched.

On this clonotype: Because it lacks the conserved phenylalanine or tryptophan at the end, this CDR3 is likely a read error. The J gene is TRBJ1-5, the V gene TRBV5-1; the D gene is possibly TRBD1 (6 bases). V gave up 3 bases and J gave up 7 bases, with 14 bases separating them. Germline CDR1 SGHRS, CDR2 YFSETQ. CDR3 length: 14 amino acids. CDR3 region: CASSSGGGNQPQHL. CDR3 DNA sequence: TGCGCCAGCAGCTCGGGGGGCGGAAACCAGCCCCAGCATCTT.

This clonotype occurred a few times. This sequence joins TRBV20-1 and TRBJ2-5; 10 positions agree with TRBD2. CDR1 is DFQATT, CDR2 SNEGSKA, per germline (reference sequence). The junction had 7 bases not matched to a gene; V was cut back by 1 base and J by 5 bases. This CDR3 region has 15 residues. The CDR3 is CSARASSGSRETQYF. The CDR3 DNA follows: TGCAGTGCTAGAGCATCTAGCGGGAGTCGGGAGACCCAGTACTTC.